Described below is a single T cell receptor beta chain sequence and its context. Per the authors' pipeline: Estimates of nucleated cell counts were drawn from the amplification of reference gene primers. This table comes from immunoSEQ multiplex PCR, and its TCRdb copy is limited to in-frame clones, with some not included. The DNA gave D and trimming, while V, J and clone size come from that table. Found here are about 210,000 clones, 87% of them singletons; the top ten hold 7.2%. These data come from a study of blood T cell repertoires in COVID-19. Whole-study context: Donors in Cohort 3 counted as recovered after two negative PCRs, clearance, or symptom resolution.

Adults between roughly 18 and 89 years of age took part from about two dozen US areas. Cohort placement rested on clinical history that participants reported themselves. Trimming took 0 bases from V and 0 from J, leaving 16 bases between them. This CDR3 is built from 18 residues. The germline V gene has CDR1 LGHDT and CDR2 YNNKEL (reference sequence). The chain uses TRBV3-1 (or the pseudogene TRBV3-2) and TRBJ2-3, with D uncertain. Specimen: PBMCs or T cells enriched from blood (not recorded which). This receptor was obtained from a man aged 25-40 years in a cohort exposed to, infected with or recovered from COVID-19 (not recorded which). CDR3 sequence reads: CASSQDYSSFSSTDTQYF. CDR3 in DNA: TGTGCCAGCAGCCAAGATTACTCTTCCTTCTCTAGCACAGATACGCAGTATTTT.